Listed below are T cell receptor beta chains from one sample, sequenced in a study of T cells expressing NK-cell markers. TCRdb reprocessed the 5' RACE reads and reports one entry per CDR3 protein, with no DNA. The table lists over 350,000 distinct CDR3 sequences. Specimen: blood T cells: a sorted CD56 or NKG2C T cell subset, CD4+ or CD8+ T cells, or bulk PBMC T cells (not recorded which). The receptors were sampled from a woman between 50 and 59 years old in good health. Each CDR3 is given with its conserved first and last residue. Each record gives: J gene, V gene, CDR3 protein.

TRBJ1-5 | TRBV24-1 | CATSDNGQDNQPQHF
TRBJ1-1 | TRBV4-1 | CASSQGLVAFF
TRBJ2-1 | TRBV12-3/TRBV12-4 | CASSPPGAGGPGEQFF
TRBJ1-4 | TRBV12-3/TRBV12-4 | CASSLRLSGKLFF
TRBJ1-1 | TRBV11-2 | CASSLGYRDRSMNTEAFF
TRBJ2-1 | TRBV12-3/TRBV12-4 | CASSSASGKQFF
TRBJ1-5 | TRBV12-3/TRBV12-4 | CASSPQGAAYQPQHF
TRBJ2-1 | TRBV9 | CASRSAGTGVGEQFF
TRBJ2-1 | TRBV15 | CATSRDQAGRSNEQFF
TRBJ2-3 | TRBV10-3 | CAISTTPTGTSKTDTQYF
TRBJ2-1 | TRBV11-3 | CASRPRGARADEQFF
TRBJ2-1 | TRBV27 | CASSLGGGGSRDEQFF
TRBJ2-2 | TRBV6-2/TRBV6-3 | CASTFGTRSGELFF
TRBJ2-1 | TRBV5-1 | CASSLQPDYNEQFF
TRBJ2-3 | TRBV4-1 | CASSQPTSGRPLNTQYF
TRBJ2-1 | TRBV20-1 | CSASTRTSEKFF
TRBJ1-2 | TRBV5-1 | CASSDGRGWDGYTF
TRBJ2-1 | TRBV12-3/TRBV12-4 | CASRILGGVNNEQFF
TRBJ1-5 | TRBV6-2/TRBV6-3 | CASSNGQGAKRQPQHF
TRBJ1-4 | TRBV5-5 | CASREPGQGNEKLFF
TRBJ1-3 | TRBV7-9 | CASSLSGVFSGNTIYF
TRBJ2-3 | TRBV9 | CASSGRFGRATDTQYF
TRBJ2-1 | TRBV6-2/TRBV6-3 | CASRRRLARYNEQFF
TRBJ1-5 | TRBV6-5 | CASSRQGTSQPQHF
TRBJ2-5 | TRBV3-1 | CASSQTGGPQETQYF
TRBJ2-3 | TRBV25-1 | CASSDGRQSTDTQYF
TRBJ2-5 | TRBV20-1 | CSAVAGGQETQYF
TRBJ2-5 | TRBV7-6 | CASSLLAGVEETQYF
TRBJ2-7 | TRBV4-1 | CASSPDGGRLTYEQYF
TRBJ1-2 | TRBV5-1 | CASSKTGNPFYGYTF
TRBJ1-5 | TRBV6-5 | CASQRARGPSLNQPQHF
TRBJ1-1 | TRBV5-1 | CASSFAGLDTEAFF
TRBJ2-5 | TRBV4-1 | CASSHRLGGETQYF
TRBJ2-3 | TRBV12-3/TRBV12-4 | CASREGGTSTDTQYF
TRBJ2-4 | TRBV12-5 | CASGGQPAKNIQYF